These 13 T cell receptor beta chains were sequenced from one sample in a study of neurological immune-mediated disorders (dated by TCRdb to between 2018 and 2020). The library was produced with 5' RACE. The sequencing machine was an Illumina HiSeq 2500. In-frame beta chains were kept once TCRdb had trimmed the public reads at Q25 with fastp and called clones with MiXCR. Rows with a matching CDR3 protein are joined into one entry that keeps the most common DNA and genes. The sample contains approximately 100,000 distinct CDR3 sequences, 10% to 13% of them found a single time. The ten largest clonotypes hold about 3% of the sample. Read against the paper, the sample's time point label means: longitudinal time-point 3. What was sequenced was PBMCs. The source is a female donor with HTLV-1-associated myelopathy (HAM/TSP).

This clonotype was seen repeatedly, ten times or more. In DNA form, the CDR3 reads TGTGCCAGCAGCACAGGGTTGAACACTGAAGCTTTCTTT. It translates to CASSTGLNTEAFF. V usage is TRBV7-2 and J usage is TRBJ1-1, with D possibly matching TRBD1 (6 bases). Germline V CDR1 and CDR2: SGHTA, FQGNSA. Trimming cost V 5 bases and J 0 bases, with 7 bases left between them. This CDR3 is built from 13 residues.

In this sample, this clonotype turned up many times. Given a much more abundant clone one base away, this may be a read error. The chain recombines TRBV7-2 with TRBJ2-3; either TRBD1 or TRBD2 may fit D (6 bases each). The CDR3 totals 14 residues. Trimming left V 1 base short and J 2 bases short, with 7 bases between. CDR1 is SGHTA, CDR2 FQGNSA, per germline. This chain's CDR3 is CASSLGGATDTQYF. The CDR3 coding sequence is TGTGCCAGCAGCTTAGGGGGGGCCACAGATACGCAGTATTTT.

This clonotype was recorded many times. J is TRBJ1-2 and V is TRBV27; D possibly corresponds to TRBD1 (6 bases). V dropped 6 bases and J dropped 8 bases, with 19 bases sitting between them. Germline loops: CDR1 MNHEY, CDR2 SMNVEV (reference sequence). The CDR3 extends over 14 amino acids. The CDR3 DNA reads TGTGCCAGCAGCTTTTTGGACAGCCCGAACGGCTACACCTTC. Residues: CASSFLDSPNGYTF.

This clonotype was seen at least ten times. The rearrangement uses TRBV20-1 and TRBJ2-3, with 9 bases that match TRBD2. The CDR3 loop spans 16 amino acids. V gave up 6 bases and J gave up 1 base; unmatched junction bases: 11. In germline, CDR1 is DFQATT, CDR2 SNEGSKA (reference sequence). CDR3 region: CSAKVGPSGGTDTQYF. In DNA, the CDR3 is TGCAGTGCCAAAGTTGGCCCTAGCGGGGGCACAGATACGCAGTATTTT.

This clonotype appeared many times. CDR3 nucleotide sequence: TGCGCCAGCAGCAAAGGACAGGGGACCGCTACAATGGGGGAGCTGTTTTTT. It specifies CASSKGQGTATMGELFF. The gene calls are TRBV5-1 and TRBJ2-2, with 9 bases lining up with TRBD1. The V gene end was trimmed by 4 bases and the J gene end by 8 bases; junction bases not matched to a gene: 15. Germline CDR1 is SGHRS and CDR2 is YFSETQ. There are 17 residues in the CDR3.

With regard to this clonotype: This could be a read error, since a much larger clone is one nucleotide away. The J gene is TRBJ2-3, the V gene TRBV6-6; D remains ambiguous. This CDR3 region has 13 residues. In germline, CDR1 is MNHNY, CDR2 SVGAGI (reference sequence). The CDR3 DNA is TGTACCAGCAGTTACTCGTGGACAGATACGCAGTATTTT. Protein product: CTSSYSWTDTQYF.

Ten or more counts support this clonotype. CDR3 amino acids: CASSLGPAAVSYNSPLHF. The CDR3 coding sequence is TGCGCCAGCAGCTTGGGTCCGGCAGCCGTCTCCTATAATTCACCCCTCCACTTT. The chain joins TRBV5-1 to TRBJ1-6; D is uncertain. Per the germline V gene, CDR1 is SGHRS and CDR2 is YFSETQ. The ends were cut back, 0 bases at V and 0 bases at J, with 13 bases in the middle. The CDR3 is made up of 18 amino acids.

This clonotype was counted a few times. The gene calls are TRBV6-5 and TRBJ1-2; 7 bases map to TRBD1. CDR1 is MNHEY and CDR2 is SVGAGI in the germline V gene. This CDR3 comprises 13 residues. The J segment lost 7 bases and the V segment lost 6 bases, leaving 8 bases of the junction unmatched. CDR3 in DNA: TGTGCCAGCAGCCCGGACAGGATTGGTGGCTACACCTTC. It yields the protein CASSPDRIGGYTF.

This clonotype was seen repeatedly, ten times or more. V is TRBV2 and J is TRBJ2-7; D could derive from TRBD1 or TRBD2 (7 bases each). V gave up 1 base and J gave up 3 bases, with 13 bases separating them. The CDR3 is made up of 15 amino acids. CDR1 and CDR2 from the germline V gene are SNHLY and FYNNEI. CDR3 protein: CASSEEGGGVYEQYF. In nucleotides, the CDR3 is TGTGCCAGCAGTGAAGAGGGAGGGGGCGTCTACGAGCAGTACTTC.

Only a few counts were recorded for this clonotype. The chain is built from TRBV12-3 or TRBV12-4 and TRBJ2-7; 8 bases match TRBD2. Trimming removed 6 bases from V and 0 bases from J; junction bases left unmatched: 7. The CDR3 covers 15 residues. The CDR3 DNA follows: TGTGCCAGCAGCCCTAGCGGGTTCCTCTCCTACGAGCAGTACTTC. This sequence encodes CASSPSGFLSYEQYF.

Concerning this clonotype itself: A read error may account for a junction end that differs from germline. The DNA for the CDR3 is TGTGCCAGCAGCTTGGCCTTCGGGGAGCTGAACACTGAAGATTTCTTT. Translation gives CASSLAFGELNTEDFF. The chain combines TRBV5-6 with TRBJ1-1; no firm D call. The CDR3 spans 16 residues. Germline V gives CDR1 SGHDT, CDR2 YYEEEE.

A word on this clonotype: A much larger clone is a single base away; this may be a read error. This chain links TRBV20-1 with TRBJ1-5; no clear D gene. This CDR3 has 12 amino acids. Germline-derived CDR1 and CDR2 are DFQATT and SNEGSKA (reference sequence). CDR3 region: CSARSSNHPQHF. The CDR3, as DNA: TGCAGTGCCCGGTCGAGCAATCACCCCCAGCATTTT.

This clonotype was seen many times. The chain combines TRBV5-6 with TRBJ2-7; D possibly corresponds to TRBD2 (5 bases). Germline CDR1 SGHDT, CDR2 YYEEEE. V was trimmed by 2 bases and J by 9 bases, leaving 24 bases between them. CDR3 size: 16 residues. The CDR3 spells CASSLGWVGLPSGQYF. The CDR3 bases are TGTGCCAGCAGCTTAGGTTGGGTCGGACTCCCAAGCGGGCAGTACTTC.